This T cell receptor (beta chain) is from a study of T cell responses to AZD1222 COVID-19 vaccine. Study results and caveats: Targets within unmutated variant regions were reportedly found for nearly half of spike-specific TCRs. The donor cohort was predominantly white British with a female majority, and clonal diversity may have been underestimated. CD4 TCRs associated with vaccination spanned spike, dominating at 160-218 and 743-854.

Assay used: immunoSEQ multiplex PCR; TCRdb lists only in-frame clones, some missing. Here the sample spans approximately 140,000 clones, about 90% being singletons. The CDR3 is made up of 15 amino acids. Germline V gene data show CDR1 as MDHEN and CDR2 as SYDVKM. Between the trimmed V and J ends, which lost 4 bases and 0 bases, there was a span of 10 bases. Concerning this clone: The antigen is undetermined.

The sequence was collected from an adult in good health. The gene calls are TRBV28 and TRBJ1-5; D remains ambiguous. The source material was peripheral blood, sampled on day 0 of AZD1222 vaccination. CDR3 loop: CASSSMVYSNQPQHF. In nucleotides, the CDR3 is TGTGCCAGCAGTTCAATGGTTTATAGCAATCAGCCCCAGCATTTT.